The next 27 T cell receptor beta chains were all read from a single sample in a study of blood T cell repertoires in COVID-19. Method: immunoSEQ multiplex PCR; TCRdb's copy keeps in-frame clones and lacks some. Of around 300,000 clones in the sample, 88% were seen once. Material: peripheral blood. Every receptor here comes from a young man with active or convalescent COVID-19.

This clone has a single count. CDR3 protein: CASSLVLAAYEQYF. DNA of the CDR3: TGTGCCAGCAGCTTAGTTTTAGCGGCCTACGAGCAGTACTTC. The chain couples TRBV7-2 to TRBJ2-7; D might be TRBD2 (6 bases). The germline CDR1 and CDR2 sequences are SGHTA and FQGNSA. Trimming removed 1 base at V and 2 bases at J, with 9 bases between. This CDR3 comprises 14 residues.

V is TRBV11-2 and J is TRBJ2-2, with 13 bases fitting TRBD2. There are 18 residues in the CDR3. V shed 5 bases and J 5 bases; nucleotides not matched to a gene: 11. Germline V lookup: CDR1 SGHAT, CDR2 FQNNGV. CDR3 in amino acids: CASSLTTSGGRNTGELFF. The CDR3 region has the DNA TGTGCCAGCAGCCTCACGACTAGCGGGGGGCGAAATACCGGGGAGCTGTTTTTT.

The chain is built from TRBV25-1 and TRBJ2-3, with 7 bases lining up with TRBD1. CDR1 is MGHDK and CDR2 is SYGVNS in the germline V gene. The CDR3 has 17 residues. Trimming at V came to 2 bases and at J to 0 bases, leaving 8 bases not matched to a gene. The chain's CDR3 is CASSETLGGLSTDTQYF. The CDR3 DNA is TGTGCCAGCAGTGAAACCCTAGGGGGCCTCAGCACAGATACGCAGTATTTT.

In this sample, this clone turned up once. The chain's CDR3 is CSASSMADQETQYF. DNA of the CDR3: TGCAGTGCTAGTTCCATGGCCGACCAAGAGACCCAGTACTTC. This chain links TRBV20-1 with TRBJ2-5; D gene unclear. V shed 3 bases and J shed 0 bases, with 11 bases lying between them. The length of the CDR3 is 14 residues. Germline V lookup: CDR1 DFQATT, CDR2 SNEGSKA (reference sequence).

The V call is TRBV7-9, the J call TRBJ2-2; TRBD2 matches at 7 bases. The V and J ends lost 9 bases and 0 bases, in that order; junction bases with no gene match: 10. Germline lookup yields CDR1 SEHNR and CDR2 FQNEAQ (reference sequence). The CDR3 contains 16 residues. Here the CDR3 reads CASAPKRGTNTGELFF. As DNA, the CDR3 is TGTGCCAGTGCCCCAAAGCGGGGAACGAACACCGGGGAGCTGTTTTTT.

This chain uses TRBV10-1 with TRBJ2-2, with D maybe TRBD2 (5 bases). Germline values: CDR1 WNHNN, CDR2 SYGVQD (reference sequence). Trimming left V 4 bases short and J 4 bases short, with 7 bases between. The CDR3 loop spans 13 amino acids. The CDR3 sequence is CASSGGFTGELFF. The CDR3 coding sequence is TGCGCCAGCAGTGGCGGGTTCACCGGGGAGCTGTTTTTT.

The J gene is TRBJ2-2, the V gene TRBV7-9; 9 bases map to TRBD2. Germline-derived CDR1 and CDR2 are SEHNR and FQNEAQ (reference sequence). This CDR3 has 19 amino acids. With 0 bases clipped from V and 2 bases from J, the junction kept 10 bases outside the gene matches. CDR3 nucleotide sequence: TGTGCCAGCAGCTTAGCGCCGGGTAGCGGGGGAACTAACACCGGGGAGCTGTTTTTT. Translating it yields CASSLAPGSGGTNTGELFF.

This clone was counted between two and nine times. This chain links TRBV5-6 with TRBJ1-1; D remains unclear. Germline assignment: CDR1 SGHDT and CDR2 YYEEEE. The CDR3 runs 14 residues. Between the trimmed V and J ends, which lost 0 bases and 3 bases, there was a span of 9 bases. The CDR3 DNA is TGTGCCAGCAGCTTGGGGTTGGCGGACACTGAAGCTTTCTTT. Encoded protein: CASSLGLADTEAFF.

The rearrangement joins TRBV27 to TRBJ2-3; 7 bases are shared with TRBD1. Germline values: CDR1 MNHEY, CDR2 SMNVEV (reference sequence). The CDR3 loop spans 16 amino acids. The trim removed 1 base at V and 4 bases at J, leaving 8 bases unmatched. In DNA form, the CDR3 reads TGTGCCAGCAGTTTATACCCAGGGGGTGGCCCAGATACGCAGTATTTT. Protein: CASSLYPGGGPDTQYF.

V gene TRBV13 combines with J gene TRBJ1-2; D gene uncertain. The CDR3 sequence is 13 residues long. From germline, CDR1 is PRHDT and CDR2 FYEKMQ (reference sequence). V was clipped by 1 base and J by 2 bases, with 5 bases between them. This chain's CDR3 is CASSLDRNYGYTF. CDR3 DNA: TGTGCCAGCAGCTTAGACAGAAACTATGGCTACACCTTC. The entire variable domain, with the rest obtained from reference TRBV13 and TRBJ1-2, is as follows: AAGVIQSPRHLIKEKRETATLKCYPIPRHDTVYWYQQGPGQDPQFLISFYEKMQSDKGSIPDRFSAQQFSDYHSELNMSSLELGDSALYFCASSLDRNYGYTFGSGTRLTVV.

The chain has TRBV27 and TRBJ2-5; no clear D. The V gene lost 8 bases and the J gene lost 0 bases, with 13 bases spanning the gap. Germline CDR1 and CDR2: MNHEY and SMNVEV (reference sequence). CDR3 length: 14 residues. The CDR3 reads CASGKQSYQETQYF. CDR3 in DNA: TGTGCCAGCGGCAAACAGTCGTACCAAGAGACCCAGTACTTC.

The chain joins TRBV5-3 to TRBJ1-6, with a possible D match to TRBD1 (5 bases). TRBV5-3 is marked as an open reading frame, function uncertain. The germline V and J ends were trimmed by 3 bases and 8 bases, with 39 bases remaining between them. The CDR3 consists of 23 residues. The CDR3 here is CARSSPKLSGFGGLVSYHSPLHF. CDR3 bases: TGTGCCAGAAGCTCCCCAAAACTCTCAGGGTTTGGGGGGTTGGTGTCGTATCATTCACCCCTCCACTTT.

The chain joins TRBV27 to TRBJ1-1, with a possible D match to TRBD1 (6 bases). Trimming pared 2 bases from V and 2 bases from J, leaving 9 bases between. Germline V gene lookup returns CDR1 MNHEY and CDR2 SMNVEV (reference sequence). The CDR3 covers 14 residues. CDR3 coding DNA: TGTGCCAGCAGTTTACAGGGGAGAAACACTGAAGCTTTCTTT. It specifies CASSLQGRNTEAFF.

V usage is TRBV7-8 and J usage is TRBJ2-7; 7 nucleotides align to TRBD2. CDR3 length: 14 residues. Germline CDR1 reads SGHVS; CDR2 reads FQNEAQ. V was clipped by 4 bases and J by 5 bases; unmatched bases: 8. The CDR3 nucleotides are TGTGCCAGCAGCTCTACTAGCGTCACCCACGAGCAGTACTTC. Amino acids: CASSSTSVTHEQYF.

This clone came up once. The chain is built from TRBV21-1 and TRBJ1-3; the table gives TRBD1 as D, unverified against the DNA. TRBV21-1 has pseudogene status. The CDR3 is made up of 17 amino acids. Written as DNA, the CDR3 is TGTGCCAGAACCCTGCTCGCCCGACAGGGGCCGGGAAACACCATATATTTT. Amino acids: CARTLLARQGPGNTIYF.

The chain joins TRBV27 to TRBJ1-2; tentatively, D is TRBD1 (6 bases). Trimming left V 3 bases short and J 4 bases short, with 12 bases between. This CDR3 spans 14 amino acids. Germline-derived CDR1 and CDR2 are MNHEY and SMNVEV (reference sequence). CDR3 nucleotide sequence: TGTGCCAGCAGTTTTCGCGGGGGCTTCTATGGCTACACCTTC. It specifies CASSFRGGFYGYTF.

CDR3 region: CASRGGYNSPLHF. The CDR3 coding sequence is TGTGCCAGCAGAGGCGGATATAATTCACCCCTCCACTTT. The chain combines TRBV3-1 (or the pseudogene TRBV3-2) with TRBJ1-6; D unclear. Trimming left V 6 bases short and J 4 bases short, with 7 bases between. The CDR3 has 13 residues. Germline assignment: CDR1 LGHDT and CDR2 YNNKEL (reference sequence).

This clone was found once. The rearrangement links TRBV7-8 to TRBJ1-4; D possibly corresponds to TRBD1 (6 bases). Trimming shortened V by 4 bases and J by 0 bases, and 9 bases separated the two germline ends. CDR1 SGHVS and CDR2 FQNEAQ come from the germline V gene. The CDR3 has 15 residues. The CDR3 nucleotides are TGTGCCAGCAGCTCAAGACAGGCAACTAATGAAAAACTGTTTTTT. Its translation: CASSSRQATNEKLFF.

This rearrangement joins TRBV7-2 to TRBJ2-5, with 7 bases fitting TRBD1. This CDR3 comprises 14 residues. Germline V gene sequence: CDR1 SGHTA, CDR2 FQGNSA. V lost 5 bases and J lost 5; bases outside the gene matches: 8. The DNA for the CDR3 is TGTGCCAGCAGCCTGACAGGGTGGGGTGAGACCCAGTACTTC. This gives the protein CASSLTGWGETQYF.

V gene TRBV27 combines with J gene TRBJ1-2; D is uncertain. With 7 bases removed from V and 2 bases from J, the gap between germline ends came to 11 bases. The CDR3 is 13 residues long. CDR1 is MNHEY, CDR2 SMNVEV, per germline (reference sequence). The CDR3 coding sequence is TGTGCCAGCACCACCGGGGAGAACTATGGCTACACCTTC. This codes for CASTTGENYGYTF.

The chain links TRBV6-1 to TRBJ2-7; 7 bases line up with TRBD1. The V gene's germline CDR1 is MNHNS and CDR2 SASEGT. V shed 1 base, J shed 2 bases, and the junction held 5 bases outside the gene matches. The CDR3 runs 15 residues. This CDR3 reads CASSEEGAGPYEQYF. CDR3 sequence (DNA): TGTGCCAGCAGTGAAGAGGGGGCAGGGCCCTACGAGCAGTACTTC.

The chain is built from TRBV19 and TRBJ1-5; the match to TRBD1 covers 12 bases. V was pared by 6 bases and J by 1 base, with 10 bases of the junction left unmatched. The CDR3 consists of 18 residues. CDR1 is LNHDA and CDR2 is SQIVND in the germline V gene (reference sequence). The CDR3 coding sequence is TGTGCCAGTAGAGCGCGGGACAGGGGGCCGGTGAGCAATCAGCCCCAGCATTTT. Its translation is CASRARDRGPVSNQPQHF.

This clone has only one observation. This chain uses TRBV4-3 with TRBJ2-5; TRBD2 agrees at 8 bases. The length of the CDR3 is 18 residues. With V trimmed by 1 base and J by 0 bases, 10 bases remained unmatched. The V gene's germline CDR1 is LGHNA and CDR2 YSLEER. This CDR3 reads CASSQAGRGAAYQETQYF. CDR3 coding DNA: TGCGCCAGCAGCCAAGCTGGGCGGGGGGCTGCGTACCAAGAGACCCAGTACTTC.

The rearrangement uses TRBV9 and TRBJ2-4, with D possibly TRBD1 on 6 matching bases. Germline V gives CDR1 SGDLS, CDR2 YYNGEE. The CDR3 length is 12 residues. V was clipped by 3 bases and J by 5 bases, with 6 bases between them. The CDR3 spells CASSDRENIQYF. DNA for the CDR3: TGTGCCAGCAGCGACAGGGAAAACATTCAGTACTTC.

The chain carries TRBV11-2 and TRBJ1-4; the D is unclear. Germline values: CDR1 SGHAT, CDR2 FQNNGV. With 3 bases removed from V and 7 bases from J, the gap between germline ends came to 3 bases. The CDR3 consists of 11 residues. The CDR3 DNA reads TGTGCCAGCAGCTTCGGTGAAAAACTGTTTTTT. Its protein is CASSFGEKLFF.

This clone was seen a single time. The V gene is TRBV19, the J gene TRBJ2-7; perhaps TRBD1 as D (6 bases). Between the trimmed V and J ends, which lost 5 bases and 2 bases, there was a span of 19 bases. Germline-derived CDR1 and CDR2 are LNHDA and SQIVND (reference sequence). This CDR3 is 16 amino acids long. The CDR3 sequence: CASSLAHSGHPYEQYF. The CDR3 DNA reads TGTGCCAGTAGTCTAGCCCATTCGGGACACCCCTACGAGCAGTACTTC.

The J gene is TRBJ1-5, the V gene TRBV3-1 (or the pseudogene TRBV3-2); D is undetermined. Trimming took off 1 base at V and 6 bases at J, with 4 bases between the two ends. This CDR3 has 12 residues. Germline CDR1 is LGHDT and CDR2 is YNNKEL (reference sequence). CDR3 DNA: TGTGCCAGCAGCCAAGGAGGTCAGCCCCAGCATTTT. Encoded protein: CASSQGGQPQHF.